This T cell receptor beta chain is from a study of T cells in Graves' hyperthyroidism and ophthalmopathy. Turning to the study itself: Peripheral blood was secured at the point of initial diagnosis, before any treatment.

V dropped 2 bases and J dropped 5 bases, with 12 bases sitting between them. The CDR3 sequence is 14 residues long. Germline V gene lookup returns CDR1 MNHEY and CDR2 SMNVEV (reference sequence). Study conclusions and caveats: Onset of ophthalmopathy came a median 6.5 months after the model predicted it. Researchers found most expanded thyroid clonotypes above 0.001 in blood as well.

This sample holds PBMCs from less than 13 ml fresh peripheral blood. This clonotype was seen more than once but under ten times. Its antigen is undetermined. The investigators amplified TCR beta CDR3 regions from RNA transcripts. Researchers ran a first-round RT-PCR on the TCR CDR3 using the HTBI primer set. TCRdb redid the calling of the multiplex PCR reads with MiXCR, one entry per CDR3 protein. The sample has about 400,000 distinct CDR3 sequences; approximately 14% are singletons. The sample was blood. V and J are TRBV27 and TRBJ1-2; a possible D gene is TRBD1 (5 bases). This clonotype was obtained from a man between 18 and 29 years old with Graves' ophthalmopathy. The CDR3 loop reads CASSLRYRSYGYTF. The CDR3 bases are TGTGCCAGCAGTTTAAGATACAGGTCTTATGGCTACACCTTC.